This passage covers 9 T cell receptor beta chains from one sample sequenced in a study of T cell repertoires in cytomegalovirus infection. TCRdb reprocessed the reads via MiXCR and lists one record per CDR3 protein. This table holds roughly 640,000 distinct CDR3 sequences, approximately 24% found once. Sequencing was done on a sample of CD8+ T cells from PBMCs. Receptors originate from a human donor in good health (CMV status not recorded). Some clones in this sample may be carry-over from other donors' samples.

Comments on this clonotype: One end of the junction varies from germline; a read error may be responsible. V gene TRBV6-6 combines with J gene TRBJ1-1, with 8 bases identical to TRBD1. Per the germline V gene, CDR1 is MNHNY and CDR2 is SVGAGI (reference sequence). This CDR3 comprises 14 residues. CDR3 region: CASSYPGGHTEVFF. CDR3 DNA sequence: TGTGCCAGCAGTTACCCAGGGGGCCACACTGAAGTTTTCTTT.

The chain is built from TRBV6-5 and TRBJ2-2, with TRBD1 matching 7 bases. The CDR3 is 16 residues long. The junction had 5 bases not matched to a gene; V was cut back by 2 bases and J by 2 bases. Germline V gives CDR1 MNHEY, CDR2 SVGAGI. The CDR3, as DNA: TGTGCCAGCAGTTACCTCGGGACAGCTAACACCGGGGAGCTGTTTTTT. It encodes CASSYLGTANTGELFF.

In its sample, this clonotype was seen a few times. The genes are TRBV7-9 and TRBJ2-5; 13 positions match TRBD2. The junction had 9 bases not matched to a gene; V was cut back by 5 bases and J by 0 bases. The length of the CDR3 is 18 residues. Germline CDR1 and CDR2: SEHNR and FQNEAQ (reference sequence). The CDR3 DNA reads TGTGCCAGCAGCATCGGGACTAGCGGGACCCCGTACCAAGAGACCCAGTACTTC. It translates to CASSIGTSGTPYQETQYF.

This chain links TRBV4-1 with TRBJ1-1, with D possibly being TRBD1 (6 bases). Germline V gene sequence: CDR1 MGHRA, CDR2 YSYEKL. The CDR3 is 13 amino acids. V was pared by 2 bases and J by 7 bases, with 11 bases between. CDR3 nucleotide sequence: TGCGCCAGCAGCCAAAATACAGGGTTTGAAGCTTTCTTT. This codes for CASSQNTGFEAFF.

The J gene is TRBJ2-2, the V gene TRBV25-1; 7 nucleotides match TRBD1. The CDR3 spans 15 residues. V trimming: 4 bases; J trimming: 6 bases; junction bases outside the gene matches: 8. Germline CDR1 is MGHDK and CDR2 is SYGVNS. CDR3 nucleotide sequence: TGTGCCAGCAGTGGCCGACAGGGTATCCCCGGGGAGCTGTTTTTT. Protein: CASSGRQGIPGELFF.

The table lists this clonotype with a few counts. The rearrangement joins TRBV12-3 or TRBV12-4 to TRBJ1-1; D gene ambiguous. V dropped 3 bases and J dropped 3 bases, with 11 bases sitting between them. CDR3 size: 14 residues. The CDR3 reads CASSFKGLDTEAFF. The CDR3 DNA is TGTGCCAGCAGTTTTAAGGGTCTGGACACTGAAGCTTTCTTT.

This chain uses TRBV2 with TRBJ2-5; 7 positions match TRBD1. V dropped 6 bases and J dropped 3; count of bases not matched to a gene: 7. Germline V lookup: CDR1 SNHLY, CDR2 FYNNEI. The CDR3 covers 14 residues. The CDR3 nucleotides read TGTGCCAGCAGAGCGCCTGACAGGGAAGAGACCCAGTACTTC. The encoded protein is CASRAPDREETQYF.

Only a few counts were recorded for this clonotype. The chain joins TRBV19 to TRBJ2-7; possibly TRBD1 for D (6 bases). The germline V and J ends were trimmed by 5 bases and 3 bases, with 11 bases remaining between them. CDR1 is LNHDA, CDR2 SQIVND, per germline (reference sequence). The CDR3 spans 13 residues. The CDR3: CASSSRTVYEQYF. CDR3 bases: TGTGCCAGTAGTTCCCGGACAGTCTACGAGCAGTACTTC.

This clonotype showed up many times. The J gene is TRBJ1-1, the V gene TRBV12-3 or TRBV12-4; TRBD1 matches 7 bases. The V and J ends lost 6 bases and 4 bases, in that order; junction bases with no gene match: 14. This CDR3 contains 16 residues. CDR3 region: CASSWDRRGVITEAFF. In DNA form, the CDR3 reads TGTGCCAGCAGCTGGGACAGAAGGGGAGTGATCACTGAAGCTTTCTTT.